Listed below are T cell receptor beta chains from one sample, sequenced in a study of T cells in Graves' hyperthyroidism and ophthalmopathy. One entry per CDR3 protein, called by TCRdb with MiXCR from the multiplex PCR reads. The sample has 700,000 or so distinct CDR3 sequences, about 14% seen once. Sequences were obtained from blood. These receptors were obtained from a woman in her forties or fifties with Graves' ophthalmopathy. CDR3s include the opening cysteine and the closing phenylalanine or tryptophan. A D gene is named only where the DNA matches it firmly. Size is omitted from some rows. Given values are once, few, many or a class for expanded clones.

d_gene	v_gene	j_gene	abundance	CDR3nt	CDR3aa
.	TRBV12-3/TRBV12-4	TRBJ2-2	.	TGTGCCAGCAGGAGGGGCGCGAACACCGGGGAGCTGTTTTTT	CASRRGANTGELFF
.	TRBV29-1	TRBJ2-3	.	TGCAGCGTTGAACTTTCCTTGGGGTTTACGCAGTATTTT	CSVELSLGFTQYF
TRBD1	TRBV28	TRBJ1-4	.	TGTGCCAGCAGTTTATTATTATTTAAAACCGGGACAGGTCCCAAAAAACTGTTTTTT	CASSLLLFKTGTGPKKLFF
TRBD1	TRBV7-6	TRBJ2-1	many	TGTGCCAGCAGCAAACAGGGGGCGGCGAATGAGCAGTTCTTC	CASSKQGAANEQFF
.	TRBV12-3/TRBV12-4	TRBJ1-1	many	TGTGCCAGCAGCCTCCAGAGGGGAAAGACTGAAGCTTTCTTT	CASSLQRGKTEAFF
TRBD2	TRBV6-1	TRBJ2-5	many	TGTGCCAGCGGACTAGCGGGAGGACAAGAGACCCAGTACTTC	CASGLAGGQETQYF
.	TRBV6-2/TRBV6-3	TRBJ2-1	.	TGTGCCAGCAATTCAAAGAATGAGCAGTTCTTC	CASNSKNEQFF
TRBD1	TRBV12-3/TRBV12-4	TRBJ2-1	many	TGTGCCAGCAGCACAGGGGGTGGAGATGAGCAGTTCTTC	CASSTGGGDEQFF
.	TRBV19	TRBJ2-7	few	TGTGCCAGTAGTATGGGGATATCAGAGCAGTACTTC	CASSMGISEQYF
.	TRBV2	TRBJ2-7	many	TGTGCCAGCAGTGTGCAGGTTGTTAGCTACGAGCAGTACTTC	CASSVQVVSYEQYF
.	TRBV27	TRBJ1-1	.	TGTGCCAGCAGTTTGGCATGGGACGGACCTGAAGCTTTCTTT	CASSLAWDGPEAFF
TRBD2	TRBV28	TRBJ2-5	many	TGTGCCAGCAGGCCTAGCGGGACTCAAGAGACCCAGTACTTC	CASRPSGTQETQYF
.	TRBV7-9	TRBJ2-1	many	TGTGCCAGCAGCTTGGATCGGGTAAACAATGAGCAGTTCTTC	CASSLDRVNNEQFF
.	TRBV28	TRBJ2-3	many	TGTGCCAGTCTCCGCTCGGCCGGGAGTTCAGATACGCAGTATTTT	CASLRSAGSSDTQYF
.	TRBV18	TRBJ2-1	few	TGTGCCAGCTCAACCTATAGCGCCAGCTCCTACAATGAGCAGTTCTTC	CASSTYSASSYNEQFF
TRBD1	TRBV9	TRBJ2-1	many	TGTGCCAGCAGCGGAGGACAGGTAAGCGATGAGCAGTTCTTC	CASSGGQVSDEQFF
.	TRBV28	TRBJ2-3	many	TGTGCCAGCAGTTTATACGGGACCAGCGGATTTGATACGCAGTATTTT	CASSLYGTSGFDTQYF
.	TRBV6-2/TRBV6-3	TRBJ2-7	few	TGTGCCAGCAGTTCCGCCAAGACACGTTACGGCTCCTACGAGCAGTACTTC	CASSSAKTRYGSYEQYF
.	TRBV7-2	TRBJ2-2	many	TGTGCCAGCAGCTTAGGTTCCCTAGTTGGGACCGGGGAGCTGTTTTTT	CASSLGSLVGTGELFF
.	TRBV4-3	TRBJ2-1	.	TGCGCCAGCAGCCAAGGCGGTTTTGAGCAGTTCTTC	CASSQGGFEQFF